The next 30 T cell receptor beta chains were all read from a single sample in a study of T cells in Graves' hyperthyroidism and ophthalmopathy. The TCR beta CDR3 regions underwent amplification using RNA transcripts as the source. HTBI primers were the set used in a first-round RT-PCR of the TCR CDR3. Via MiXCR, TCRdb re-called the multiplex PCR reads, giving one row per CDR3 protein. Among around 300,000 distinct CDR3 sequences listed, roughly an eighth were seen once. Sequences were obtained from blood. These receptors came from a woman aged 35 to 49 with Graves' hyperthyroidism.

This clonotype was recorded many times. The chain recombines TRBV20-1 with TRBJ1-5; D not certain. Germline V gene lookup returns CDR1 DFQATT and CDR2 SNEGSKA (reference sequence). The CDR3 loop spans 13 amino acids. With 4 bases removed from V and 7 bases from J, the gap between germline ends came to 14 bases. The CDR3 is CSATDMGEQPQHF. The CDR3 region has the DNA TGCAGTGCTACCGACATGGGCGAACAGCCCCAGCATTTT.

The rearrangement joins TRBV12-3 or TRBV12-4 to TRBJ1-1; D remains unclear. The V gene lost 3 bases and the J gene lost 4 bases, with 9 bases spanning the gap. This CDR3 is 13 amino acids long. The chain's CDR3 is CASSFKSRTEAFF. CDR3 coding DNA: TGTGCCAGCAGTTTCAAGAGCCGCACTGAAGCTTTCTTT.

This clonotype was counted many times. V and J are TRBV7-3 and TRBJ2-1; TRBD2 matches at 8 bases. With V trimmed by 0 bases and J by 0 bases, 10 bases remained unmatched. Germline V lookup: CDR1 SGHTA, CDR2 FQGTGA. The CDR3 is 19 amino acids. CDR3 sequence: CASSLTRTSGTSSYNEQFF. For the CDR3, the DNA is TGTGCCAGCAGCTTAACACGCACTAGCGGCACCAGCTCCTACAATGAGCAGTTCTTC.

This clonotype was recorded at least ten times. CDR3 sequence (DNA): TGTGCCAGCAGTGTCTCGACGGGGACAGGGGGTCAGCCCCAGCATTTT. This sequence encodes CASSVSTGTGGQPQHF. The rearrangement links TRBV6-1 to TRBJ1-5, with 11 bases identical to TRBD1. This CDR3 comprises 16 residues. The germline V gene encodes CDR1 MNHNS and CDR2 SASEGT. V gave up 4 bases and J gave up 6 bases; unmatched junction bases: 8.

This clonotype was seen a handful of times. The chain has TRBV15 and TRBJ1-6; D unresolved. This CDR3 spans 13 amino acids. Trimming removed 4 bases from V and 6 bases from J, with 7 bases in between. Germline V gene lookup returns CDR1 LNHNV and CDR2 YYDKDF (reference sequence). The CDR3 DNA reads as TGTGCCACCAGCATGGGAGCTAATTCACCCCTCCACTTT. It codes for CATSMGANSPLHF. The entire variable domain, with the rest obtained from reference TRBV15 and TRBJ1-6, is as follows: DAMVIQNPRYQVTQFGKPVTLSCSQTLNHNVMYWYQQKSSQAPKLLFHYYDKDFNNEADTPDNFQSRRPNTSFCFLDIRSPGLGDTAMYLCATSMGANSPLHFGNGTRLTVT.

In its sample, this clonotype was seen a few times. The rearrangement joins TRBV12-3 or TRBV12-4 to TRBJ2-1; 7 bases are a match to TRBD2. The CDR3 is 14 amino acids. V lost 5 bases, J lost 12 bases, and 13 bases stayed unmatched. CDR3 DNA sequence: TGTGCCAGCAGTCCAATCGGGGTAGCGGGTGTGCAGTTCTTC. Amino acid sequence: CASSPIGVAGVQFF.

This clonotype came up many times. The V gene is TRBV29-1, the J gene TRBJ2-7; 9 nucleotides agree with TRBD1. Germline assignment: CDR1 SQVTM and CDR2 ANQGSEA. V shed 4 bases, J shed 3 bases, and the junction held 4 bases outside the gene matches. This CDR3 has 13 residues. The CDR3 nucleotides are TGCAGCGTTGCCCGACAGGGGGGCTACGAGCAGTACTTC. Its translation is CSVARQGGYEQYF.

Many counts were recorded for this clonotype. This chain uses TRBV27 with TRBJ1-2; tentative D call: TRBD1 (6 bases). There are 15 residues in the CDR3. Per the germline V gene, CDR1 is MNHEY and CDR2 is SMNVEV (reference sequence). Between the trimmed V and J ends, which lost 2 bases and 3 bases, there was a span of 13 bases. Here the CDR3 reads CASSLIGGSDYGYTF. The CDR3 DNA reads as TGTGCCAGCAGTTTAATTGGGGGCTCGGACTATGGCTACACCTTC.

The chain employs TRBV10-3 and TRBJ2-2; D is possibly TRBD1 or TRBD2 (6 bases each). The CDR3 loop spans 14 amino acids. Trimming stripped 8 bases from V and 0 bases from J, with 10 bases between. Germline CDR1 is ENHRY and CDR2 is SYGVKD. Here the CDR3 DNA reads TGTGCCATCCAGGGGAGGTCGAACACCGGGGAGCTGTTTTTT. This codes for CAIQGRSNTGELFF.

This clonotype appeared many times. The chain's CDR3 is CASSQTLAGEGNNEQFF. The CDR3 DNA is TGTGCCAGCAGCCAAACTCTAGCGGGAGAAGGTAACAATGAGCAGTTCTTC. The V call is TRBV7-9, the J call TRBJ2-1; 10 nucleotides agree with TRBD2. Germline V gene sequence: CDR1 SEHNR, CDR2 FQNEAQ (reference sequence). The V and J ends lost 5 bases and 5 bases, in that order; junction bases with no gene match: 12. The CDR3 contains 17 residues.

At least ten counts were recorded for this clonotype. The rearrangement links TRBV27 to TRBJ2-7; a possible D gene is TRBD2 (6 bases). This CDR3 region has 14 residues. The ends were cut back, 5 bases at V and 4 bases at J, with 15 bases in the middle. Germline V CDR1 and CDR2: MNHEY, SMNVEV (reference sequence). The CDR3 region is CASSQTSGQYEQYF. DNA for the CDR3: TGTGCCAGCAGTCAGACTAGTGGCCAATACGAGCAGTACTTC.

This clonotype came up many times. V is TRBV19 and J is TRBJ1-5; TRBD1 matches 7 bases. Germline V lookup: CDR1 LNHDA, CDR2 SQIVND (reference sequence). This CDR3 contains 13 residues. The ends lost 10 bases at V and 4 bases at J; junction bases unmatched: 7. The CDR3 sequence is CATQGRGNQPQHF. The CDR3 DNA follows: TGTGCCACCCAAGGCAGGGGGAATCAGCCCCAGCATTTT.

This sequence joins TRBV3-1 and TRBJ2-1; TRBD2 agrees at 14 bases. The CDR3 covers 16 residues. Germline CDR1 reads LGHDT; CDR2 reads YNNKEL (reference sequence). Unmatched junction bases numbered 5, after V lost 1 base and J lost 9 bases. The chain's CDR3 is CASSQGRTSGRSEQFF. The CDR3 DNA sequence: TGTGCCAGCAGCCAAGGACGGACTAGCGGGAGGAGTGAGCAGTTCTTC.

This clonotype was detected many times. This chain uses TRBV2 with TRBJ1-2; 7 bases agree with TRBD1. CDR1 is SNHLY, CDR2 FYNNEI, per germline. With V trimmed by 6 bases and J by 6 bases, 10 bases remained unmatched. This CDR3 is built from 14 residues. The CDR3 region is CASRPGTATHGYTF. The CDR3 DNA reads TGTGCCAGCAGACCCGGGACAGCCACCCATGGCTACACCTTC.

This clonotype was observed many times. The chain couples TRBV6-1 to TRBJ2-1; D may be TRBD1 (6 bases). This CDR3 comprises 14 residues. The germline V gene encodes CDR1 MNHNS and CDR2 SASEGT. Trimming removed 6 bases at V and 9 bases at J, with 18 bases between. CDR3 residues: CASSPPKQGSEQFF. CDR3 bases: TGTGCCAGCAGCCCACCGAAACAGGGTAGTGAGCAGTTCTTC.

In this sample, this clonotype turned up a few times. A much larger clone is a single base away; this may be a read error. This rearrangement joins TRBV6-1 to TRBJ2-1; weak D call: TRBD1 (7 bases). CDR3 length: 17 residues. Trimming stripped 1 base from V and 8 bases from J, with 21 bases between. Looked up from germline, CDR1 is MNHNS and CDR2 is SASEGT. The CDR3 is CASSEVYGRGVGDEQFF. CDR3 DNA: TGTGCCAGCAGTGAAGTCTACGGCAGGGGGGTAGGGGATGAGCAGTTCTTC.

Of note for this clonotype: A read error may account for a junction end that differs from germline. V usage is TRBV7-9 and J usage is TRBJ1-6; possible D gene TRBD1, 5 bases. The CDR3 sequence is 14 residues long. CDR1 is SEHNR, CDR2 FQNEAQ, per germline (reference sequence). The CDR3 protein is CASSIAGKGSPLHF. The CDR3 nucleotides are TGTGCCAGCAGCATAGCAGGGAAAGGATCACCCCTCCACTTT.

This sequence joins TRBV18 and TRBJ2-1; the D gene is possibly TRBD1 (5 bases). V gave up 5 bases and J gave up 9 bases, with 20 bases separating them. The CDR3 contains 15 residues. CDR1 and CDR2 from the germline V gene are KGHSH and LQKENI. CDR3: CASSSSAGAAREQFF. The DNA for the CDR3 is TGTGCCAGCTCATCCTCTGCTGGGGCAGCGCGTGAGCAGTTCTTC.

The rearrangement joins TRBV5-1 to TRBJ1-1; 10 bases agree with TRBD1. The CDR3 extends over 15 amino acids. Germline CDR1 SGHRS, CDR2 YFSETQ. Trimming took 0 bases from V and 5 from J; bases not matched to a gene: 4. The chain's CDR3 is CASSLGQGAKTEAFF. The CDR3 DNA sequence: TGCGCCAGCAGCTTGGGACAGGGGGCGAAGACTGAAGCTTTCTTT.

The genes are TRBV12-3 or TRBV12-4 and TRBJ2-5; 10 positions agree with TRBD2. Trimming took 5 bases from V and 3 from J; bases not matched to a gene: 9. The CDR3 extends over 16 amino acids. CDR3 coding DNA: TGTGCCAGCAGTCCCAGGCTAGCGGGAGCAAAAGAGACCCAGTACTTC. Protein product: CASSPRLAGAKETQYF.

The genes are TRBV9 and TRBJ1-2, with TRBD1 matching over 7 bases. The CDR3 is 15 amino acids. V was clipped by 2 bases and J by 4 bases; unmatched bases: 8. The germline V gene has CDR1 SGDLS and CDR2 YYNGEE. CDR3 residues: CASSVTGARGYGYTF. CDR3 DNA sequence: TGTGCCAGCAGCGTCACAGGGGCGCGGGGCTATGGCTACACCTTC. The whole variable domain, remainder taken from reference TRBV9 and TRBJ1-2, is DSGVTQTPKHLITATGQRVTLRCSPRSGDLSVYWYQQSLDQGLQFLIQYYNGEERAKGNILERFSAQQFPDLHSELNLSSLELGDSALYFCASSVTGARGYGYTFGSGTRLTVV.

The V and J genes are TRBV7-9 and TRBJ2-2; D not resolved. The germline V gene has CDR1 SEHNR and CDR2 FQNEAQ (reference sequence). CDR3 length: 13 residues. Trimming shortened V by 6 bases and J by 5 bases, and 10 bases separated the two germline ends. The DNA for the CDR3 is TGTGCCAGCAGTCCTCACGGGACCGGGGAGCTGTTTTTT. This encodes CASSPHGTGELFF.

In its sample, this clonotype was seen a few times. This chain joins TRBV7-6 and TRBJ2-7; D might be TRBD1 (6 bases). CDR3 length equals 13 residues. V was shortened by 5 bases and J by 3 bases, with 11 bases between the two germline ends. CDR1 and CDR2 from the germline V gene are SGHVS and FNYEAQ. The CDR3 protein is CASSQDSIYEQYF. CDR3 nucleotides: TGTGCCAGCAGCCAGGACAGTATCTACGAGCAGTACTTC. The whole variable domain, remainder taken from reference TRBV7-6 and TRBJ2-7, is GAGVSQSPRYKVTKRGQDVALRCDPISGHVSLYWYRQALGQGPEFLTYFNYEAQQDKSGLPNDRFSAERPEGSISTLTIQRTEQRDSAMYRCASSQDSIYEQYFGPGTRLTVT.

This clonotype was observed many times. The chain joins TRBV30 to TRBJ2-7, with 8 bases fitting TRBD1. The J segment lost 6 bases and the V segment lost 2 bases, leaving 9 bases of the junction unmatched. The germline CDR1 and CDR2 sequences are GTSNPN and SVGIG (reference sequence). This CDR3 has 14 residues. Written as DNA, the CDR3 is TGTGCCTGGAGTTATGGACAGGGAAGGCTCGAGCAGTACTTC. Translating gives CAWSYGQGRLEQYF. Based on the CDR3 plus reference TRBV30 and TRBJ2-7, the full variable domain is SQTIHQWPATLVQPVGSPLSLECTVEGTSNPNLYWYRQAAGRGLQLLFYSVGIGQISSEVPQNLSASRPQDRQFILSSKKLLLSDSGFYLCAWSYGQGRLEQYFGPGTRLTVT.

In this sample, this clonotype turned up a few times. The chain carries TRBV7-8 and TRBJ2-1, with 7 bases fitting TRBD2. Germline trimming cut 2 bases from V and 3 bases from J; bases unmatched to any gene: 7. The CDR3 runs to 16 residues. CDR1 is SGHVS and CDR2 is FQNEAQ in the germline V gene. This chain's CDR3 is CASSLSGGPHYNEQFF. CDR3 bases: TGTGCCAGCAGCTTATCGGGGGGACCGCACTACAATGAGCAGTTCTTC.

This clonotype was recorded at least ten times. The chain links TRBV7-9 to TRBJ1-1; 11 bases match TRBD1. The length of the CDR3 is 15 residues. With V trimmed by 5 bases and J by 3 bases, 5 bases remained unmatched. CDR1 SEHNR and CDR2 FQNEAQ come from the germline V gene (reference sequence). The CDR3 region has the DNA TGTGCCAGCAGCCATTGGACAGGGGGCTACACTGAAGCTTTCTTT. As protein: CASSHWTGGYTEAFF. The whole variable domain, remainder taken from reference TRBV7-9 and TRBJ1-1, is DTGVSQNPRHKITKRGQNVTFRCDPISEHNRLYWYRQTLGQGPEFLTYFQNEAQLEKSRLLSDRFSAERPKGSFSTLEIQRTEQGDSAMYLCASSHWTGGYTEAFFGQGTRLTVV.

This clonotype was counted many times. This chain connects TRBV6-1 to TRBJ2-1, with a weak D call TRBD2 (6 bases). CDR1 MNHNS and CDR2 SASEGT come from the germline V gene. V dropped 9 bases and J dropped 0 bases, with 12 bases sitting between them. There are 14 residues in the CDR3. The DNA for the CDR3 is TGTGCCAGTAGCGGAGCGAGCTCCTACAATGAGCAGTTCTTC. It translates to CASSGASSYNEQFF.

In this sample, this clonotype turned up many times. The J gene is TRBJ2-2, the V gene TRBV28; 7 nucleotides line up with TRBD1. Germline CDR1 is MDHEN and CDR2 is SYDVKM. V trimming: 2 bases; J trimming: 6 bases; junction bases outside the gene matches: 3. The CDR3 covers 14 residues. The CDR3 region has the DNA TGTGCCAGCAGTTTAAGACAGGGCGCCGGGGAGCTGTTTTTT. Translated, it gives CASSLRQGAGELFF. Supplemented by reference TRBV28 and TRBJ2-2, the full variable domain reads DVKVTQSSRYLVKRTGEKVFLECVQDMDHENMFWYRQDPGLGLRLIYFSYDVKMKEKGDIPEGYSVSREKKERFSLILESASTNQTSMYLCASSLRQGAGELFFGEGSRLTVL.

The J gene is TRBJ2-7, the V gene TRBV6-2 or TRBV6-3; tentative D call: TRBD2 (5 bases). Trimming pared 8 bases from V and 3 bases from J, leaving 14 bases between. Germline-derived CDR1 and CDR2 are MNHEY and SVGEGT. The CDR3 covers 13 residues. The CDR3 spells CASGRLTYYEQYF. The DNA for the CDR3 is TGTGCCAGCGGGAGACTCACCTACTACGAGCAGTACTTC.

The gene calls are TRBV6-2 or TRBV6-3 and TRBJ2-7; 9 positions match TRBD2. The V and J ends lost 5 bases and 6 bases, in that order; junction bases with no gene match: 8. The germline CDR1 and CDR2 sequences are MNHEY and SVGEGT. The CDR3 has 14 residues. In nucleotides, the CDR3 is TGTGCCAGCAGTGCTGCGGGAGGGTTTGCCGAGCAGTACTTC. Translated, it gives CASSAAGGFAEQYF.